The clone carrying this T cell receptor beta chain was found once. No antigen is known for it. Using immunoSEQ multiplex PCR, the repertoire was profiled, and TCRdb retains in-frame clones only, with some absent. The sample holds about 74,000 clones; approximately 85% are singletons and the top ten take approximately 7%. The sample is drawn from a study of OX40 agonist ivuxolimab in advanced cancers. About the study: Dose-escalation cases comprised hepatocellular carcinoma, melanoma, renal cell or head and neck cancer. Points from the study as a whole: Normalized T-cell clonal expansion was also low in some nonresponders.

The CDR3 length is 13 residues. Between the trimmed V and J ends, which lost 6 bases and 6 bases, there was a span of 12 bases. The germline CDR1 and CDR2 sequences are SNHLY and FYNNEI. Sequences were derived from CD4+ or CD8+ T cells sorted from blood, sampled in a trial of the OX40 agonist ivuxolimab. The TCR was taken from an adult with an advanced solid tumor such as melanoma, head and neck, liver or kidney cancer. The chain employs TRBV2 and TRBJ2-1, with D perhaps TRBD1 (6 bases). CDR3 protein: CASSFSGVNEQFF. The CDR3 region has the DNA TGTGCCAGCAGCTTCTCAGGGGTCAATGAGCAGTTCTTC.